This TCR beta chain was obtained from a study of cytomegalovirus exposure and HLA in healthy donors. About this clone itself: Its antigen remains unknown.

CDR1 and CDR2 from the germline V gene are MNHEY and SMNVEV (reference sequence). V shed 0 bases, J shed 3 bases, and the junction held 3 bases outside the gene matches. The CDR3 is 15 residues long. In the PCR, 60 Vbeta and 13 Jbeta primers were used. Repertoires were generated with immunoSEQ multiplex PCR, while TCRdb's copy carries only in-frame clones and drops some. The table for this sample gives about 200,000 clones. Study-level results: More than 15,000 TCR beta sequences were associated with HLA alleles at 0.05 false discovery rate in a later analysis.

This sequence originates from a boy between 10 and 17 years old in good health and CMV-seronegative. This chain joins TRBV27 and TRBJ2-7; 9 positions match TRBD1. The sample consisted of PBMCs. The CDR3 DNA reads TGTGCCAGCAGTTTATCGTCGGGACAGGGCTACGAGCAGTACTTC. Its protein product is CASSLSSGQGYEQYF.